The present entry profiles one T cell receptor beta chain with its context. This record belongs to a study of molecular identifiers for immune sequencing clone quantification. The germline V gene has CDR1 SGHNT and CDR2 YENEEA. Trimming at V came to 8 bases and at J to 3 bases, leaving 6 bases not matched to a gene. The length of the CDR3 is 14 residues. TCRdb independently ran MiXCR on the PCR reads; one entry per CDR3 protein. The sample carries a few hundred thousand distinct CDR3 sequences, roughly a fifth recorded once. Sequencing was carried out using naive CD8+ T cells from blood, with Jurkat cell RNA spiked in. Subset meaning: FACS-sorted CD8+CD4-CCR7+CD45RA+ naive T cells. The chain recombines TRBV11-3 with TRBJ2-3; 9 bases align to TRBD1. This TCR was sampled from a human donor in good health. Some libraries in this study had Jurkat cell RNA spiked in. DNA of the CDR3: TGTGCCAGCTCGGACAGGGGAGAGACAGATACGCAGTATTTT. Its translation is CASSDRGETDTQYF.